This is a list of T cell receptor beta chains from one sample in a study of T cell repertoires in cytomegalovirus infection. TCRdb re-analysed the reads in MiXCR, keeping a single row per CDR3 protein. The sample has a few hundred thousand distinct CDR3 sequences, almost 40% seen once. These receptors are not linked to any known antigen. Material: cultured PBMCs, obtained from culture after CMV antigen stimulation. These receptors all come from a human donor in good health (CMV status not recorded). Some clones in this sample may be carry-over from other donors' samples. The CDR3 runs from the conserved cysteine through the conserved F or W. D genes are given only for firm matches. Expanded clones get a size class; other rows say once, few or many, or leave the size out.

D gene	clone size	CDR3 length	V gene	J gene	CDR3 protein	CDR3 DNA
TRBD2	few	12	TRBV7-9	TRBJ2-7	CASSKTSHEQYF	TGTGCCAGCAGCAAGACTAGCCACGAGCAGTACTTC
NA	NA	15	TRBV6-6	TRBJ2-5	CASSGGQGFAETQYF	TGTGCCAGCAGTGGAGGGCAGGGGTTCGCAGAGACCCAGTACTTC
NA	NA	15	TRBV7-8	TRBJ1-6	CASSLSRAHNSPLHF	TGTGCCAGCAGCTTATCCCGGGCACATAATTCACCCCTCCACTTT
TRBD1	few	16	TRBV7-9	TRBJ2-3	CASSPYGTGEGDTQYF	TGTGCCAGCAGCCCTTACGGGACAGGGGAGGGAGATACGCAGTATTTT
NA	NA	11	TRBV20-1	TRBJ1-2	CSASLSPGYTF	TGCAGTGCTAGCCTCAGTCCGGGCTACACCTTC
NA	NA	15	TRBV6-1	TRBJ2-3	CASSARPLTTDTQYF	TGTGCCAGCAGTGCAAGACCGTTAACCACAGATACGCAGTATTTT
NA	few	15	TRBV4-1	TRBJ1-3	CASSQETTSGNTIYF	TGCGCCAGCAGCCAAGAAACTACTTCTGGAAACACCATATATTTT
TRBD2	NA	13	TRBV10-3	TRBJ2-5	CAIKGGAQETQYF	TGTGCCATCAAGGGAGGGGCACAAGAGACCCAGTACTTC
NA	few	14	TRBV19	TRBJ2-3	CASSLTRRQDTQYF	TGTGCCAGTAGTCTGACACGACGCCAAGATACGCAGTATTTT
TRBD1	NA	15	TRBV9	TRBJ1-1	CASRSPDRVDTEAFF	TGTGCCAGCAGGTCCCCTGACAGGGTGGATACTGAAGCTTTCTTT
NA	NA	14	TRBV7-2	TRBJ1-2	CASSLVVIDYGYTF	TGTGCCAGCAGCTTAGTCGTGATTGACTATGGCTACACCTTC
NA	NA	14	TRBV3-1	TRBJ1-6	CASSDRKLNSPLHF	TGTGCCAGCTCAGACCGGAAATTAAATTCACCCCTCCACTTT
NA	NA	13	TRBV6-6	TRBJ2-7	CASSRPSSYEQYF	TGTGCCAGCAGTCGGCCGAGCTCCTACGAGCAGTACTTC
TRBD2	NA	16	TRBV6-6	TRBJ2-5	CASSPKSGGPFQTQYF	TGTGCCAGCAGTCCAAAGAGCGGGGGCCCTTTCCAGACCCAGTACTTC
NA	few	13	TRBV6-1	TRBJ1-2	CASRTLGVYGYTF	TGTGCCTCTCGGACACTCGGAGTCTATGGCTACACCTTC
NA	few	14	TRBV7-2	TRBJ2-7	CASSLVGRLYEQYF	TGTGCCAGCAGCTTAGTCGGCAGGCTCTACGAGCAGTACTTC
NA	NA	14	TRBV6-8	TRBJ1-2	CASSRDTGSYGYTF	TGTGCCAGCAGCCGAGACACAGGTTCCTATGGCTACACCTTC
NA	NA	15	TRBV7-4	TRBJ2-2	CASSPRSGRTGELFF	TGTGCCAGCAGCCCACGTAGCGGAAGGACCGGGGAGCTGTTTTTT
NA	few	12	TRBV28	TRBJ1-3	CASSPSRNTIYF	TGTGCCAGCAGTCCTTCGAGAAACACCATATATTTT
NA	NA	15	TRBV20-1	TRBJ2-1	CSARAPERSTGEQFF	TGCAGTGCTAGAGCCCCGGAACGGAGTACCGGTGAGCAGTTCTTC
TRBD1	NA	14	TRBV7-2	TRBJ1-2	CASSLMHRGDGYTF	TGTGCCAGCAGCTTAATGCACAGGGGCGATGGCTACACCTTC
NA	few	14	TRBV7-8	TRBJ2-2	CASSLEIGAGELFF	TGTGCCAGCAGCTTAGAGATAGGGGCCGGGGAGCTGTTTTTT
NA	NA	14	TRBV11-3	TRBJ2-3	CASSLGLASDTQYF	TGTGCCAGCAGCTTGGGCCTAGCCTCGGATACGCAGTATTTT
TRBD1	NA	15	TRBV19	TRBJ2-1	CASSIGQGDHNEQFF	TGTGCCAGTAGTATAGGGCAGGGGGACCACAATGAGCAGTTCTTC
NA	NA	14	TRBV7-3	TRBJ1-1	CASSSGQVNTEAFF	TGTGCCAGCAGCTCGGGACAAGTGAACACTGAAGCTTTCTTT
TRBD1	few	13	TRBV6-5	TRBJ1-2	CASTKDRGYGYTF	TGTGCCAGCACCAAAGACAGGGGCTATGGCTACACCTTC
NA	few	12	TRBV7-2	TRBJ2-1	CASSYDPWEQFF	TGTGCCAGCAGCTACGACCCATGGGAGCAGTTCTTC
TRBD1	few	16	TRBV7-9	TRBJ2-1	CASSARTGRSYNEQFF	TGTGCCAGCAGCGCACGGACAGGCCGATCCTACAATGAGCAGTTCTTC
NA	few	12	TRBV2	TRBJ2-3	CASRTGLDTQYF	TGTGCCAGCAGAACGGGGTTAGATACGCAGTATTTT
TRBD1	NA	15	TRBV20-1	TRBJ2-5	CSALGQGEGQETQYF	TGCAGTGCTCTAGGACAGGGGGAGGGCCAAGAGACCCAGTACTTC
TRBD2	few	14	TRBV7-2	TRBJ2-5	CASGTSAAQETQYF	TGTGCCAGCGGTACTAGCGCGGCGCAAGAGACCCAGTACTTC
NA	few	13	TRBV10-3	TRBJ2-1	CAIAGASYNEQFF	TGTGCCATCGCGGGGGCCTCCTACAATGAGCAGTTCTTC
TRBD1	NA	16	TRBV5-6	TRBJ2-5	CASSSVEQGKRETQYF	TGTGCCAGCAGCTCGGTAGAACAGGGGAAGAGAGAGACCCAGTACTTC
TRBD2	few	18	TRBV28	TRBJ2-7	CASSFKIGLESLSYEQYF	TGTGCCAGCAGCTTTAAGATCGGACTAGAGTCCCTATCCTACGAGCAGTACTTC
TRBD2	NA	14	TRBV6-6	TRBJ2-7	CASSEASGIDEQYF	TGTGCCAGCAGTGAGGCTAGCGGGATCGACGAGCAGTACTTC
TRBD2	few	14	TRBV12-3/TRBV12-4	TRBJ2-3	CASSRGVSTDTQYF	TGTGCCAGCAGTCGGGGGGTTAGCACAGATACGCAGTATTTT
NA	few	16	TRBV7-9	TRBJ2-7	CASSPAGGRGAYEQYF	TGTGCCAGCAGTCCAGCGGGTGGCAGGGGCGCCTACGAGCAGTACTTC
NA	NA	14	TRBV2	TRBJ1-1	CASIEREPNTEAFF	TGTGCCAGCATCGAAAGGGAGCCGAACACTGAAGCTTTCTTT
NA	NA	12	TRBV7-2	TRBJ2-1	CASRGPFREQFF	TGTGCCAGCAGGGGGCCGTTCCGAGAGCAGTTCTTC
TRBD1	NA	16	TRBV27	TRBJ2-6	CASRRTGGTGANILTF	TGTGCCAGCAGAAGGACAGGGGGCACTGGGGCCAACATCCTGACTTTC
NA	NA	17	TRBV4-1	TRBJ1-5	CASSQVPQRQAHQPQHF	TGCGCCAGCAGCCAAGTTCCCCAGCGACAGGCGCATCAGCCCCAGCATTTT
NA	NA	15	TRBV11-2	TRBJ1-2	CASSLDPRVGYGYTF	TGTGCCAGCAGCTTAGATCCCAGGGTTGGGTATGGCTACACCTTC
TRBD2	NA	13	TRBV12-3/TRBV12-4	TRBJ2-7	CASMTSGKGEQYF	TGTGCCAGCATGACTAGCGGGAAAGGCGAGCAGTACTTC
NA	NA	15	TRBV7-2	TRBJ2-1	CASSPRNPSYNEQFF	TGTGCCAGCAGCCCTCGGAACCCCTCCTACAATGAGCAGTTCTTC
TRBD1	many	14	TRBV27	TRBJ2-7	CASSRTGGSYEQYF	TGTGCCAGCAGTCGGACAGGGGGCTCCTACGAGCAGTACTTC
TRBD1	NA	15	TRBV6-2/TRBV6-3	TRBJ1-2	CASSDPGQGTYGYTF	TGTGCCAGCAGTGACCCGGGACAGGGGACTTATGGCTACACCTTC
NA	NA	16	TRBV5-4	TRBJ2-1	CASSSVSGSSYNEQFF	TGTGCCAGCAGCTCCGTCTCCGGGAGCTCCTACAATGAGCAGTTCTTC
NA	NA	15	TRBV7-6	TRBJ2-1	CASSSTPSSYNEQFF	TGTGCCAGCAGCTCGACTCCCAGCTCCTACAATGAGCAGTTCTTC
NA	NA	15	TRBV20-1	TRBJ2-7	CSARDHWQGSHEQYF	TGCAGTGCTAGAGATCATTGGCAGGGGTCCCACGAGCAGTACTTC
NA	few	16	TRBV7-2	TRBJ2-2	CASSLAGGAYTGELFF	TGTGCCAGCAGCTTAGCGGGGGGCGCGTATACCGGGGAGCTGTTTTTT
NA	few	13	TRBV19	TRBJ1-1	CASTDRPNTEAFF	TGTGCCAGTACGGACAGACCGAACACTGAAGCTTTCTTT
NA	NA	15	TRBV7-2	TRBJ2-5	CASSLGRFGPKTQYF	TGTGCCAGCAGCTTAGGAAGGTTTGGTCCGAAGACCCAGTACTTC
NA	many	16	TRBV6-2/TRBV6-3	TRBJ2-2	CASSPRGRTNTGELFF	TGTGCCAGCAGCCCCAGGGGAAGAACGAACACCGGGGAGCTGTTTTTT
NA	few	12	TRBV7-9	TRBJ2-7	CASSFSGSPGYF	TGTGCCAGCAGCTTCTCCGGGTCCCCCGGGTACTTC
TRBD2	NA	14	TRBV6-2/TRBV6-3	TRBJ2-7	CASSATSGNREQYF	TGTGCCAGCAGCGCGACTAGCGGGAATCGGGAGCAGTACTTC
NA	NA	13	TRBV5-4	TRBJ2-3	CASSLDSSDTQYF	TGTGCCAGCAGCCTAGACTCATCAGATACGCAGTATTTT
NA	NA	16	TRBV10-3	TRBJ2-7	CAISGSRDASSYEQYF	TGTGCCATCAGCGGATCCCGGGACGCAAGCTCCTACGAGCAGTACTTC
NA	NA	13	TRBV7-2	TRBJ1-6	CASSRPGDSPLHF	TGTGCCAGCAGCCGGCCGGGCGATTCACCCCTCCACTTT